These 10 T cell receptor beta chains originate from one sample sequenced in a study of chemoradiotherapy in HPV16-positive cancers. Profiled with immunoSEQ multiplex PCR; TCRdb holds only in-frame clones, not every one. This table has 15,000 to 20,000 clones, over 75% appearing once. The specimen was taken from a patient who underwent chemoradiotherapy. The receptors were sampled from a human donor with HPV-associated anogenital cancer.

In regard to this clone: The same CDR3 can be traced to other DNA sequences in this sample. The chain is built from TRBV7-2 and TRBJ1-5; 9 nucleotides align to TRBD1. Germline loops: CDR1 SGHTA, CDR2 FQGNSA. There are 16 residues in the CDR3. V shed 5 bases, J shed 6 bases, and the junction held 11 bases outside the gene matches. CDR3 in DNA: TGTGCCAGCAGCGTGGGACCGGGACAGGGTGGTCAGCCCCAGCATTTT. This gives the protein CASSVGPGQGGQPQHF. Drawing the rest from reference TRBV7-2 and TRBJ1-5, the complete variable domain is GAGVSQSPSNKVTEKGKDVELRCDPISGHTALYWYRQSLGQGLEFLIYFQGNSAPDKSGLPSDRFSAERTGGSVSTLTIQRTQQEDSAVYLCASSVGPGQGGQPQHFGDGTRLSIL.

The chain has TRBV6-1 and TRBJ1-3; 7 bases align to TRBD1. V was pared by 2 bases and J by 5 bases, with 6 bases of the junction left unmatched. This CDR3 has 15 amino acids. Germline CDR1 MNHNS, CDR2 SASEGT. CDR3 amino acids: CASSEPGGVRNTIYF. Written as DNA, the CDR3 is TGTGCCAGCAGTGAACCAGGGGGTGTCCGAAACACCATATATTTT.

The chain has TRBV7-9 and TRBJ1-1; 7 nucleotides line up with TRBD1. This CDR3 has 13 residues. Germline V gene sequence: CDR1 SEHNR, CDR2 FQNEAQ (reference sequence). J gave up 3 bases and V 5 bases, and 3 bases lay outside the gene matches. The CDR3 spells CASSLGTDTEAFF. Written as DNA, the CDR3 is TGTGCCAGCAGCCTAGGGACAGACACTGAAGCTTTCTTT.

On this clone itself: Other DNA sequences within the sample encode an identical CDR3. V gene TRBV11-1 combines with J gene TRBJ2-2, with D perhaps TRBD1 (6 bases). Trimming pared 2 bases from V and 6 bases from J, leaving 13 bases between. Germline V lookup: CDR1 SGHAT, CDR2 FQDESV (reference sequence). CDR3 length equals 15 residues. The CDR3 protein is CASSLLDQGSGELFF. In nucleotides, the CDR3 is TGTGCCAGCAGCTTACTGGACCAGGGGTCCGGGGAGCTGTTTTTT.

The chain employs TRBV5-1 and TRBJ1-6, with no clear D. The germline V gene encodes CDR1 SGHRS and CDR2 YFSETQ. This CDR3 comprises 16 residues. Trimming removed 0 bases at V and 0 bases at J, with 7 bases between. The CDR3 region is CASSLDGSSYNSPLHF. DNA for the CDR3: TGCGCCAGCAGCTTGGACGGAAGCTCCTATAATTCACCCCTCCACTTT.

This clone was seen a few times. The V call is TRBV2, the J call TRBJ2-7, with D uncertain. The V gene's germline CDR1 is SNHLY and CDR2 FYNNEI. The V and J ends lost 1 base and 6 bases respectively, with 7 bases between them. This CDR3 has 12 amino acids. The CDR3 sequence: CASSEEVGEQYF. Written as DNA, the CDR3 is TGTGCCAGCAGTGAAGAAGTTGGCGAGCAGTACTTC.

J is TRBJ1-5 and V is TRBV19; D is perhaps TRBD1 (6 bases). The CDR3 consists of 13 residues. V was shortened by 3 bases and J by 7 bases, with 10 bases between the two germline ends. Per the germline V gene, CDR1 is LNHDA and CDR2 is SQIVND (reference sequence). The CDR3 region has the DNA TGTGCCAGTAGTATGCGAAGGGGGCAGCCCCAGCATTTT. Its protein product is CASSMRRGQPQHF. Full variable domain (outside the CDR3, taken from reference TRBV19 and TRBJ1-5): DGGITQSPKYLFRKEGQNVTLSCEQNLNHDAMYWYRQDPGQGLRLIYYSQIVNDFQKGDIAEGYSVSREKKESFPLTVTSAQKNPTAFYLCASSMRRGQPQHFGDGTRLSIL.

The chain is built from TRBV19 and TRBJ1-6; D is uncertain. This CDR3 is built from 14 residues. V lost 0 bases and J 8 bases, leaving 8 bases between the germline ends. Germline V CDR1 and CDR2: LNHDA, SQIVND (reference sequence). For the CDR3, the DNA is TGTGCCAGTAGTATAGACCTCGAGTATTCACCCCTCCACTTT. As protein: CASSIDLEYSPLHF.

This sequence joins TRBV7-9 and TRBJ2-5; tentatively, D is TRBD1 or TRBD2 (5 bases each). The germline V gene encodes CDR1 SEHNR and CDR2 FQNEAQ (reference sequence). V lost 3 bases and J 2 bases, leaving 7 bases between the germline ends. The CDR3 loop spans 13 amino acids. The CDR3 DNA reads as TGTGCCAGCAGCTTCTGGGGGCAAGAGACCCAGTACTTC. Protein: CASSFWGQETQYF.

This chain connects TRBV5-5 to TRBJ1-5; D remains unclear. The V and J ends lost 3 bases and 1 base respectively, with 11 bases between them. Per the germline V gene, CDR1 is SGHKS and CDR2 is YYEKEE (reference sequence). The CDR3 consists of 15 residues. The DNA of the CDR3 is TGTGCCAGCAGCTCTTCGTCGGGAAGCAATCAGCCCCAGCATTTT. It yields the protein CASSSSSGSNQPQHF.